The 21 T cell receptor beta chains presented below share a single source sample, sequenced in a study of OX40 agonist ivuxolimab in advanced cancers. TCRdb keeps only in-frame clones here, not all; method: immunoSEQ multiplex PCR. Of 65,000 to 75,000 clones in the sample, about 90% were seen once. The starting material was CD4+ or CD8+ T cells sorted from blood, obtained in a trial of the OX40 agonist ivuxolimab. The source of these receptors is an adult with an advanced solid tumor such as melanoma, head and neck, liver or kidney cancer.

CDR3 sequence: CASSSGDSYNEQFF. In DNA form, the CDR3 reads TGTGCCAGTAGTAGCGGGGACTCCTACAATGAGCAGTTCTTC. The chain employs TRBV19 and TRBJ2-1; a possible D gene is TRBD2 (6 bases). Germline CDR1 is LNHDA and CDR2 is SQIVND (reference sequence). This CDR3 is built from 14 residues. Trimming removed 4 bases from V and 0 bases from J, with 7 bases in between.

The gene calls are TRBV27 and TRBJ1-2, with D tentatively TRBD1 (6 bases). The CDR3 has 14 residues. Deletions cut 2 bases from V and 8 bases from J, with 15 bases between. Germline CDR1 MNHEY, CDR2 SMNVEV (reference sequence). The CDR3 sequence: CASSLQRKGGGYTF. Written as DNA, the CDR3 is TGTGCCAGCAGTTTACAGAGAAAAGGGGGAGGCTACACCTTC.

The V call is TRBV7-6, the J call TRBJ2-1; 8 bases match TRBD2. CDR1 SGHVS and CDR2 FNYEAQ come from the germline V gene. V lost 4 bases and J lost 0; bases outside the gene matches: 8. The CDR3 consists of 17 residues. Here the CDR3 DNA reads TGTGCCAGCAGCTCGTTCACCGGGACTAGCTCCTACAATGAGCAGTTCTTC. Its translation is CASSSFTGTSSYNEQFF. Full variable domain (missing parts from reference TRBV7-6 and TRBJ2-1): GAGVSQSPRYKVTKRGQDVALRCDPISGHVSLYWYRQALGQGPEFLTYFNYEAQQDKSGLPNDRFSAERPEGSISTLTIQRTEQRDSAMYRCASSSFTGTSSYNEQFFGPGTRLTVL.

This chain connects TRBV5-4 to TRBJ2-7, with a tentative D call TRBD1 (5 bases). CDR1 is SGHNT and CDR2 is YYREEE in the germline V gene (reference sequence). V lost 4 bases and J lost 6, with 20 bases in between. CDR3 length equals 15 residues. CDR3 residues: CASSPNHSPGAEQYF. The CDR3 DNA follows: TGTGCCAGCAGCCCAAATCACAGCCCTGGGGCCGAGCAGTACTTC.

This chain links TRBV9 with TRBJ1-1, with D perhaps matching TRBD1 (6 bases). V was cut by 0 bases and J by 0 bases, with 9 bases left in between. Germline CDR1 SGDLS, CDR2 YYNGEE. This CDR3 comprises 15 residues. This CDR3 is CASSVGTAMNTEAFF. The CDR3 DNA follows: TGTGCCAGCAGCGTAGGGACAGCAATGAACACTGAAGCTTTCTTT.

In nucleotides, the CDR3 is TGTGCCAGCAGATTCCGGGACAGTAGCACAGATACGCAGTATTTT. Its protein product is CASRFRDSSTDTQYF. The rearrangement links TRBV11-3 to TRBJ2-3, with TRBD1 matching over 7 bases. V shed 6 bases, J shed 0 bases, and the junction held 6 bases outside the gene matches. There are 15 residues in the CDR3. The germline V gene has CDR1 SGHNT and CDR2 YENEEA.

The J gene is TRBJ2-7, the V gene TRBV19, with 9 positions matching TRBD2. CDR1 LNHDA and CDR2 SQIVND come from the germline V gene (reference sequence). This CDR3 spans 13 amino acids. Trimming cost V 6 bases and J 5 bases; bases outside gene matches: 5. CDR3 nucleotides: TGTGCCAGTAGGGGCATAGCGGGAGACGAGCAGTACTTC. Encoded protein: CASRGIAGDEQYF.

The sample holds one count of this clone. The chain is built from TRBV7-8 and TRBJ2-2; TRBD1 agrees at 9 bases. CDR3 length: 15 amino acids. V shed 2 bases and J 6 bases; nucleotides not matched to a gene: 4. Germline lookup yields CDR1 SGHVS and CDR2 FQNEAQ. The CDR3 nucleotides are TGTGCCAGCAGCTTAAGGGACAGGGTATCCGGGGAGCTGTTTTTT. The encoded protein is CASSLRDRVSGELFF.

V is TRBV7-8 and J is TRBJ1-5, with 7 bases aligning to TRBD1. The ends lost 5 bases at V and 7 bases at J; junction bases unmatched: 5. Germline lookup yields CDR1 SGHVS and CDR2 FQNEAQ. This CDR3 spans 13 amino acids. The CDR3 is CASSLMDRQPQHF. The CDR3 coding sequence is TGTGCCAGCAGCCTTATGGACAGGCAGCCCCAGCATTTT. Combining the CDR3 with reference TRBV7-8 and TRBJ1-5 gives the whole variable domain GAGVSQSPRYKVAKRGQDVALRCDPISGHVSLFWYQQALGQGPEFLTYFQNEAQLDKSGLPSDRFFAERPEGSVSTLKIQRTQQEDSAVYLCASSLMDRQPQHFGDGTRLSIL.

J is TRBJ1-1 and V is TRBV27, with 7 bases matching TRBD1. The CDR3 extends over 14 amino acids. V shed 2 bases and J 4 bases; nucleotides not matched to a gene: 4. Germline CDR1 is MNHEY and CDR2 is SMNVEV (reference sequence). The CDR3 sequence is CASSLRGRGTEAFF. CDR3 sequence (DNA): TGTGCCAGCAGTTTAAGGGGGCGGGGCACTGAAGCTTTCTTT.

Only a few counts were recorded for this clone. In DNA form, the CDR3 reads TGCGCCAGCAGCCAGGGACAGGGAAACTATGGCTACACCTTC. Translating gives CASSQGQGNYGYTF. The chain recombines TRBV5-1 with TRBJ1-2; 9 bases line up with TRBD1. Germline CDR1 SGHRS, CDR2 YFSETQ. J gave up 2 bases and V 4 bases, and 3 bases lay outside the gene matches. There are 14 residues in the CDR3.

A few counts support this clone. The V gene is TRBV4-1, the J gene TRBJ2-7, with TRBD1 as a possible D gene (6 bases). The CDR3 is 15 amino acids. Germline CDR1 reads MGHRA; CDR2 reads YSYEKL. With 3 bases removed from V and 2 bases from J, the gap between germline ends came to 14 bases. In nucleotides, the CDR3 is TGCGCCAGCAGCCACGCCGGGACAACGACCTACGAGCAGTACTTC. This encodes CASSHAGTTTYEQYF.

The V call is TRBV7-2, the J call TRBJ1-5, with D possibly being TRBD1 (6 bases). The ends were cut back, 1 base at V and 1 base at J, with 11 bases in the middle. Germline CDR1 SGHTA, CDR2 FQGNSA. The CDR3 is 16 amino acids. The CDR3 DNA follows: TGTGCCAGCAGCTTAGTAGGGGGATCGAGCAATCAGCCCCAGCATTTT. Protein: CASSLVGGSSNQPQHF.

This chain joins TRBV11-3 and TRBJ1-1; TRBD1 matches at 8 bases. The CDR3 sequence is 15 residues long. J was trimmed by 3 bases and V by 5 bases; bases with no gene match: 8. CDR1 SGHNT and CDR2 YENEEA come from the germline V gene. The CDR3 nucleotides are TGTGCCAGCAGCCCACACAGGGGGTCGGACACTGAAGCTTTCTTT. This translates into CASSPHRGSDTEAFF.

This sequence joins TRBV29-1 and TRBJ2-4; D not certain. The CDR3 sequence is 13 residues long. The germline gives CDR1 SQVTM, CDR2 ANQGSEA. V lost 4 bases to trimming and J lost 5 bases, with 12 bases between them. CDR3 sequence: CSVAGNAENIQYF. In DNA form, the CDR3 reads TGCAGCGTTGCAGGAAACGCGGAAAACATTCAGTACTTC.

The rearrangement joins TRBV9 to TRBJ2-1; 10 nucleotides agree with TRBD2. This CDR3 spans 16 amino acids. Germline CDR1 is SGDLS and CDR2 is YYNGEE. The V and J ends lost 0 bases and 7 bases, in that order; junction bases with no gene match: 7. CDR3 region: CASSVASSGRGNEQFF. CDR3 nucleotides: TGTGCCAGCAGCGTAGCCTCTAGCGGGAGAGGGAATGAGCAGTTCTTC. The full variable domain, rest sourced from reference TRBV9 and TRBJ2-1, is DSGVTQTPKHLITATGQRVTLRCSPRSGDLSVYWYQQSLDQGLQFLIQYYNGEERAKGNILERFSAQQFPDLHSELNLSSLELGDSALYFCASSVASSGRGNEQFFGPGTRLTVL.

The rearrangement joins TRBV7-8 to TRBJ1-2; 9 nucleotides line up with TRBD1. The CDR3 loop spans 18 amino acids. J was trimmed by 7 bases and V by 4 bases; bases with no gene match: 19. CDR1 is SGHVS, CDR2 FQNEAQ, per germline. This chain's CDR3 is CASSYNKQGAGRLSGYTF. CDR3 nucleotide sequence: TGTGCCAGCAGCTACAATAAACAGGGGGCGGGGAGGTTGTCTGGCTACACCTTC.

This clone was detected a few times. V gene TRBV5-1 combines with J gene TRBJ1-1; TRBD1 agrees at 8 bases. Unmatched junction bases numbered 3, after V lost 5 bases and J lost 3 bases. Germline-derived CDR1 and CDR2 are SGHRS and YFSETQ. This CDR3 contains 13 residues. CDR3 loop: CASSSQGDTEAFF. Here the CDR3 DNA reads TGCGCCAGCAGTTCACAGGGGGACACTGAAGCTTTCTTT.

Here the CDR3 reads CAISESGVGGRSEAFF. Here the CDR3 DNA reads TGTGCCATCAGTGAGTCGGGGGTAGGGGGTAGGTCTGAAGCTTTCTTT. The rearrangement joins TRBV10-3 to TRBJ1-1, with D maybe TRBD1 (6 bases). The CDR3 loop spans 16 amino acids. V lost 0 bases and J 6 bases, leaving 17 bases between the germline ends. Germline V gene sequence: CDR1 ENHRY, CDR2 SYGVKD.

The chain is built from TRBV6-1 and TRBJ1-4; D is perhaps TRBD1 (5 bases). CDR1 is MNHNS and CDR2 is SASEGT in the germline V gene. The CDR3 has 14 amino acids. V was cut by 10 bases and J by 0 bases, with 12 bases left in between. The chain's CDR3 is CATTTGSTNEKLFF. The CDR3 coding sequence is TGTGCCACCACAACAGGTTCAACTAATGAAAAACTGTTTTTT.

In the case of this clone: A read error may account for a junction end that differs from germline. The V call is TRBV5-1, the J call TRBJ2-7; the match to TRBD1 covers 7 bases. Germline V gene sequence: CDR1 SGHRS, CDR2 YFSETQ. The CDR3 length is 14 residues. The CDR3 nucleotides are TGCGCCAGCAGCTCGGGACAGACTCCCGAGGCGGTTGACTTC. It encodes CASSSGQTPEAVDF.